Listed below are T cell receptor beta chains from one sample, sequenced in a study of blood T cell repertoires in COVID-19. Sequenced by immunoSEQ multiplex PCR; TCRdb stores in-frame clones only, minus some. The repertoire includes 200,000 to 250,000 clones, 86% of them detected once, and about 6% sits in the top ten. The sequencing input was peripheral blood. The receptor source for this set is a man older than 75 with acute or convalescent COVID-19. The conserved cysteine and the conserved F or W are not part of the CDR3 here.

v_call: TRBV6-5; cdr3_aa: ATRRDSNQPQH
v_call: TRBV10-2; cdr3_aa: ASRGGGNEKLF
v_call: TRBV3-1/TRBV3-2; cdr3_aa: ASSQGDQPQH
v_call: TRBV10-3; cdr3_aa: AISPQRNTEAF
v_call: TRBV6-4; cdr3_aa: ASSDETATTDTQY
v_call: TRBV11-3; cdr3_aa: ASSGTVTNTGELF
v_call: TRBV7-2; cdr3_aa: ASSPRDRVAAF
v_call: TRBV12-3/TRBV12-4; cdr3_aa: ASSGQGEETQY
v_call: TRBV5-1; cdr3_aa: ASSLASGIAGELF
v_call: TRBV5-1; cdr3_aa: ASSLTGGINEQF
v_call: TRBV28; cdr3_aa: ASSFLGLAGGHYEQY
v_call: TRBV9; cdr3_aa: ASSPSVSYNEQF
v_call: TRBV18; cdr3_aa: ASSPQGLINEKLF
v_call: TRBV6-5; cdr3_aa: ASSLRDSENTEAF
v_call: TRBV4-1; cdr3_aa: ASSQDRGTGSGNTIY
v_call: TRBV15; cdr3_aa: ATSRDSWLAGLSSYNEQF
v_call: TRBV18; cdr3_aa: ASSPTGASSYNEQF
v_call: TRBV7-6; cdr3_aa: ASSYGGQVYNEQF
v_call: TRBV19; cdr3_aa: ASRTTGTGSSYGYT
v_call: TRBV6-5; cdr3_aa: ASRIAGGPDTQY
v_call: TRBV20-1; cdr3_aa: SASHGTGSSYEQY
v_call: TRBV18; cdr3_aa: ASSPDRGLYGYT
v_call: TRBV6-2/TRBV6-3; cdr3_aa: ASSYSVDRAEKLF
v_call: TRBV6-5; cdr3_aa: ATSQGFTNEKLF
v_call: TRBV7-2; cdr3_aa: ASSLTSSPSYEQY
v_call: TRBV2; cdr3_aa: ASSGILNTEAF
v_call: TRBV10-3; cdr3_aa: AISGASGSYNEQF
v_call: TRBV27; cdr3_aa: ASSFGQGVSQPQH
v_call: TRBV7-2; cdr3_aa: ASSLDGRGIQY
v_call: TRBV6-6; cdr3_aa: ASSYNLAGGFGEQF
v_call: TRBV7-3; cdr3_aa: ASSLIGTGGYNEQF
v_call: TRBV7-6; cdr3_aa: ASSRGGDGAYNEQF
v_call: TRBV5-1; cdr3_aa: ASSPSPGRANTDTQY
v_call: TRBV7-9; cdr3_aa: ASSIHPGASSYEQY
v_call: TRBV7-9; cdr3_aa: ASSLDSQETQY
v_call: TRBV7-3; cdr3_aa: ASREQGARTDTQY
v_call: TRBV20-1; cdr3_aa: SASPRWGSGTTDTQY
v_call: TRBV18; cdr3_aa: ASSQPGQGDYGYT
v_call: TRBV20-1; cdr3_aa: SAREAAGAF
v_call: TRBV23-1; cdr3_aa: ALPRGQGYYEQY
v_call: TRBV6-6; cdr3_aa: ASFERNTEAF
v_call: TRBV7-2; cdr3_aa: ASSFYRDGETQY
v_call: TRBV30; cdr3_aa: AWAGTVQETQY
v_call: TRBV2; cdr3_aa: ASVETGSLTEAF
v_call: TRBV18; cdr3_aa: ASSAGRGGANVLT
v_call: TRBV18; cdr3_aa: ASSQDTLRNTGELF
v_call: TRBV9; cdr3_aa: ASSGTRGGGIFWGYT
v_call: TRBV2; cdr3_aa: ASSGGRSWNQPQH
v_call: TRBV6-4; cdr3_aa: ASIARPNTGELF
v_call: TRBV29-1; cdr3_aa: SGTDRVGEAF
v_call: TRBV5-1; cdr3_aa: ASSSQAYTEAF
v_call: TRBV7-2; cdr3_aa: ASSLVPTSGLYNEQF
v_call: TRBV30; cdr3_aa: AWSPMGLAGSNEQF
v_call: TRBV27; cdr3_aa: ASSLRGSGLYSHEQF
v_call: TRBV6-2/TRBV6-3; cdr3_aa: ASSSGLAGGGEQY
v_call: TRBV19; cdr3_aa: ASRTTGANNSPLH
v_call: TRBV5-1; cdr3_aa: ASSLGTGGTDTQY
v_call: TRBV7-9; cdr3_aa: ASSARQIYSPLH
v_call: TRBV18; cdr3_aa: ASSGGLGETQY